One and the same sample provided the 26 T cell receptor beta chains below, sequenced in a study of T cells in Graves' hyperthyroidism and ophthalmopathy. TCR beta CDR3 regions were amplified from RNA transcripts. An initial round of RT-PCR targeting the TCR CDR3 relied on the HTBI primer set. Each CDR3 protein is one row after TCRdb ran MiXCR on the multiplex PCR reads. The table lists approximately 610,000 distinct CDR3 sequences, roughly 14% of them singletons. The sample comprised blood. The origin of the receptors is a woman aged 40 to 49 with Graves' ophthalmopathy.

This clonotype showed up many times. The chain carries TRBV20-1 and TRBJ2-5; a weak D match, TRBD2 (5 bases). Germline V gene lookup returns CDR1 DFQATT and CDR2 SNEGSKA (reference sequence). V gave up 2 bases and J gave up 1 base, with 14 bases separating them. The CDR3 length is 15 residues. The CDR3 here is CSARPPSGIQETQYF. In DNA, the CDR3 is TGCAGTGCTAGACCACCGAGCGGAATCCAAGAGACCCAGTACTTC.

In its sample, this clonotype was seen many times. The chain uses TRBV11-1 and TRBJ2-2; tentative D call: TRBD1 (6 bases). The germline V gene has CDR1 SGHAT and CDR2 FQDESV (reference sequence). V gave up 1 base and J gave up 1 base, with 13 bases separating them. CDR3 size: 17 residues. This CDR3 reads CASSLGPTGLNTGELFF. The CDR3 DNA follows: TGTGCCAGCAGCTTAGGGCCCACAGGGCTGAACACCGGGGAGCTGTTTTTT.

The chain couples TRBV20-1 to TRBJ2-5; tentatively, D is TRBD2 (7 bases). Germline V lookup: CDR1 DFQATT, CDR2 SNEGSKA (reference sequence). This CDR3 spans 15 amino acids. V gave up 3 bases and J gave up 5 bases, with 19 bases separating them. This CDR3 reads CSASGEKGGQETQYF. In DNA form, the CDR3 reads TGCAGTGCTAGTGGGGAAAAGGGGGGGCAGGAGACCCAGTACTTC.

There are many counts of this clonotype. The V and J genes are TRBV15 and TRBJ2-5; maybe TRBD2 (7 bases). The CDR3 spans 15 residues. V was pared by 3 bases and J by 5 bases, with 16 bases between. The V gene's germline CDR1 is LNHNV and CDR2 YYDKDF (reference sequence). CDR3 coding DNA: TGTGCCACCAGCAGGTTGGGAGGGGGACTGGAGACCCAGTACTTC. Translation gives CATSRLGGGLETQYF.

In its sample, this clonotype was seen many times. This rearrangement joins TRBV6-2 or TRBV6-3 to TRBJ2-5, with 12 bases aligning to TRBD2. The J segment lost 2 bases and the V segment lost 2 bases, leaving 6 bases of the junction unmatched. Germline V gene sequence: CDR1 MNHEY, CDR2 SVGEGT. The CDR3 loop spans 17 amino acids. The CDR3 nucleotides are TGTGCCAGCAGTTACGTCGGGACTAGCGGGCATCAAGAGACCCAGTACTTC. This codes for CASSYVGTSGHQETQYF.

V gene TRBV2 combines with J gene TRBJ2-7, with 7 bases that match TRBD2. V dropped 7 bases and J dropped 3; count of bases not matched to a gene: 6. This CDR3 contains 13 residues. CDR1 is SNHLY, CDR2 FYNNEI, per germline. The chain's CDR3 is CASNGAGVYEQYF. The DNA for the CDR3 is TGTGCCAGCAATGGGGCGGGAGTCTACGAGCAGTACTTC.

At least ten counts were recorded for this clonotype. The J gene is TRBJ2-1, the V gene TRBV12-3 or TRBV12-4, with 8 bases lining up with TRBD2. The CDR3 length is 13 residues. Trimming took 5 bases from V and 8 from J; bases not matched to a gene: 5. The chain's CDR3 is CASSMGLEDEQFF. In DNA, the CDR3 is TGTGCCAGCAGTATGGGACTAGAGGATGAGCAGTTCTTC.

A few counts support this clonotype. The chain joins TRBV7-3 to TRBJ1-1, with D possibly TRBD1 on 5 matching bases. Germline-derived CDR1 and CDR2 are SGHTA and FQGTGA. V was shortened by 5 bases and J by 11 bases, with 21 bases between the two germline ends. The CDR3 has 14 residues. CDR3 DNA sequence: TGTGCCAGCAGCCCCGGGACTTTAAAGCAGTATGCTTTCTTT. Translating it yields CASSPGTLKQYAFF. The full variable domain, rest sourced from reference TRBV7-3 and TRBJ1-1, is GAGVSQTPSNKVTEKGKYVELRCDPISGHTALYWYRQSLGQGPEFLIYFQGTGAADDSGLPNDRFFAVRPEGSVSTLKIQRTERGDSAVYLCASSPGTLKQYAFFGQGTRLTVV.

The table lists this clonotype with many counts. The genes are TRBV30 and TRBJ1-2; the match to TRBD1 covers 9 bases. This CDR3 spans 15 amino acids. CDR1 is GTSNPN, CDR2 SVGIG, per germline (reference sequence). Losses at the gene ends were 4 bases for V and 6 bases for J; bases not matched to a gene: 12. DNA for the CDR3: TGTGCCTGGACGCATGACCCACAGGGGGCGGATGGCTACACCTTC. Translated, it gives CAWTHDPQGADGYTF.

This clonotype was detected ten times or more. The rearrangement links TRBV12-3 or TRBV12-4 to TRBJ1-1; no clear D. Between the trimmed V and J ends, which lost 2 bases and 5 bases, there was a span of 6 bases. The CDR3 is made up of 12 amino acids. CDR3 DNA sequence: TGTGCCAGCAGTTTATTCCGGACTGAAGCTTTCTTT. It codes for CASSLFRTEAFF.

This clonotype was seen repeatedly, ten times or more. The chain joins TRBV7-9 to TRBJ1-5; 8 bases map to TRBD1. CDR1 is SEHNR, CDR2 FQNEAQ, per germline (reference sequence). This CDR3 region has 15 residues. The junction had 8 bases not matched to a gene; V was cut back by 5 bases and J by 5 bases. CDR3 residues: CASSRDRGLHQPQHF. For the CDR3, the DNA is TGTGCCAGCAGCAGAGACAGGGGATTGCATCAGCCCCAGCATTTT.

This clonotype was observed many times. V usage is TRBV15 and J usage is TRBJ2-7; TRBD1 matches at 9 bases. The CDR3 runs to 14 residues. CDR1 LNHNV and CDR2 YYDKDF come from the germline V gene (reference sequence). V was pared by 4 bases and J by 6 bases, with 7 bases of the junction left unmatched. CDR3 nucleotides: TGTGCCACCAGCATTTCCGGGACAGGGCGCGAGCAGTACTTC. Its protein product is CATSISGTGREQYF.

Ten or more counts support this clonotype. The rearrangement links TRBV6-2 or TRBV6-3 to TRBJ2-7, with D possibly called TRBD1 or TRBD2 (5 bases each). CDR3 size: 14 residues. Germline loops: CDR1 MNHEY, CDR2 SVGEGT. Trimming cost V 6 bases and J 3 bases, with 15 bases left between them. CDR3 residues: CASRGELAHYEQYF. The CDR3 nucleotides read TGTGCCAGCAGGGGGGAACTTGCCCACTACGAGCAGTACTTC.

This clonotype was counted a single time. The gene calls are TRBV5-1 and TRBJ2-5; tentatively, D is TRBD2 (6 bases). The germline CDR1 and CDR2 sequences are SGHRS and YFSETQ. V was trimmed by 6 bases and J by 8 bases, leaving 20 bases between them. The CDR3 has 14 residues. DNA for the CDR3: TGCGCCAGCAAACCGGCGGCAGGAGGGGACACCCAGTACTTC. It translates to CASKPAAGGDTQYF. The full variable domain, in which reference TRBV5-1 and TRBJ2-5 provide the parts outside the CDR3, is KAGVTQTPRYLIKTRGQQVTLSCSPISGHRSVSWYQQTPGQGLQFLFEYFSETQRNKGNFPGRFSGRQFSNSRSEMNVSTLELGDSALYLCASKPAAGGDTQYFGPGTRLLVL.

This clonotype was seen repeatedly, ten times or more. This chain connects TRBV7-2 to TRBJ1-1; 7 bases fit TRBD1. CDR3 length: 15 residues. Per the germline V gene, CDR1 is SGHTA and CDR2 is FQGNSA. V dropped 2 bases and J dropped 1; count of bases not matched to a gene: 4. CDR3 in DNA: TGTGCCAGCAGCTTACTTAAGGGGGCGAACACTGAAGCTTTCTTT. As protein: CASSLLKGANTEAFF.

This clonotype was found many times. This rearrangement joins TRBV29-1 to TRBJ2-2; maybe TRBD2 (6 bases). Germline values: CDR1 SQVTM, CDR2 ANQGSEA. The CDR3 contains 14 residues. V was shortened by 6 bases and J by 1 base, with 12 bases between the two germline ends. CDR3: CSVVTGRNTGELFF. In DNA, the CDR3 is TGCAGCGTAGTTACCGGGAGGAACACCGGGGAGCTGTTTTTT.

This clonotype was found many times. This rearrangement joins TRBV12-5 to TRBJ2-7; TRBD1 might be the D (6 bases). Germline CDR1 and CDR2: LGHNT and FRNRAP. The length of the CDR3 is 13 residues. The V end was cut by 1 base, the J end by 4 bases, with 8 bases between. CDR3 residues: CASGLGQGYEQYF. The CDR3 coding sequence is TGTGCTAGTGGTTTGGGCCAGGGGTACGAGCAGTACTTC.

This clonotype was counted at least ten times. This sequence joins TRBV28 and TRBJ1-2; 10 bases agree with TRBD1. The germline CDR1 and CDR2 sequences are MDHEN and SYDVKM. The CDR3 consists of 14 residues. V was clipped by 7 bases and J by 7 bases; unmatched bases: 9. CDR3 sequence reads: CASTTPGQGTGYTF. CDR3 sequence (DNA): TGTGCCAGCACTACCCCGGGACAGGGGACTGGCTACACCTTC.

This clonotype has just a few counts. The chain's CDR3 is CASSFTSGSTYEQYF. The CDR3 region has the DNA TGCGCCAGCAGTTTTACTAGCGGGAGCACTTACGAGCAGTACTTC. The chain joins TRBV5-1 to TRBJ2-7; 11 positions agree with TRBD2. The CDR3 has 15 amino acids. Looked up from germline, CDR1 is SGHRS and CDR2 is YFSETQ. The trim removed 5 bases at V and 4 bases at J, leaving 8 bases unmatched.

This clonotype was recorded many times. The chain combines TRBV7-8 with TRBJ2-5; D uncertain. Germline-derived CDR1 and CDR2 are SGHVS and FQNEAQ. V lost 5 bases to trimming and J lost 5 bases, with 18 bases between them. This CDR3 is built from 15 residues. This chain's CDR3 is CASSPEGRHRETQYF. CDR3 bases: TGTGCCAGCAGCCCCGAAGGCAGGCACCGGGAGACCCAGTACTTC.

The chain combines TRBV2 with TRBJ1-5, with D tentatively TRBD1 (5 bases). V was trimmed by 5 bases and J by 4 bases, leaving 18 bases between them. The CDR3 runs to 16 residues. Looked up from germline, CDR1 is SNHLY and CDR2 is FYNNEI. CDR3 sequence (DNA): TGTGCCAGCAGTTTGCCGGGACCGCGAGGGAATCAGCCCCAGCATTTT. This codes for CASSLPGPRGNQPQHF.

This clonotype was counted ten times or more. The chain couples TRBV5-1 to TRBJ2-7; D remains ambiguous. This CDR3 is built from 14 residues. Germline loops: CDR1 SGHRS, CDR2 YFSETQ. Trimming stripped 0 bases from V and 3 bases from J, with 10 bases between. CDR3 protein: CASSLAGQFYEQYF. The CDR3 DNA reads TGCGCCAGCAGCTTGGCCGGGCAGTTCTACGAGCAGTACTTC.

This clonotype was seen repeatedly, ten times or more. The chain has TRBV7-9 and TRBJ1-2; D call uncertain. CDR1 SEHNR and CDR2 FQNEAQ come from the germline V gene (reference sequence). The CDR3 spans 14 residues. The V end was cut by 1 base, the J end by 8 bases, with 14 bases between. Here the CDR3 reads CASSLVGGPDGYTF. The CDR3 DNA reads TGTGCCAGCAGCTTAGTTGGAGGGCCGGACGGCTACACCTTC.

This clonotype showed up just a few times. V gene TRBV2 combines with J gene TRBJ2-7; 8 nucleotides align to TRBD2. The length of the CDR3 is 15 residues. Germline CDR1 SNHLY, CDR2 FYNNEI. With 6 bases clipped from V and 4 bases from J, the junction kept 11 bases outside the gene matches. CDR3 sequence (DNA): TGTGCCAGCAGGGAGACGGGACTAGAGGCATACGAGCAGTACTTC. As protein: CASRETGLEAYEQYF.

This clonotype was counted many times. The V call is TRBV7-2, the J call TRBJ2-7; weak D call: TRBD2 (5 bases). The CDR3 totals 15 residues. Germline values: CDR1 SGHTA, CDR2 FQGNSA. The V end was cut by 2 bases, the J end by 2 bases, with 13 bases between. The CDR3 region has the DNA TGTGCCAGCAGCTTAAGCGTGGAGGCGCCCTACGAGCAGTACTTC. Amino acids: CASSLSVEAPYEQYF.

This clonotype was recorded at least ten times. The chain couples TRBV20-1 to TRBJ2-5; TRBD2 matches 13 bases. This CDR3 contains 17 residues. The junction had 10 bases not matched to a gene; V was cut back by 1 base and J by 5 bases. Per germline, CDR1 DFQATT and CDR2 SNEGSKA (reference sequence). The DNA for the CDR3 is TGCAGTGCTAGAGCCATGTGGACTAGCGGGAGAGGGGAGACCCAGTACTTC. Translating it yields CSARAMWTSGRGETQYF.